This T cell receptor (beta chain) was captured by sequencing in a study of blood T cell repertoires in COVID-19. The overall study: Samples came from the United States, Italy and Spain, spanning acute and convalescent COVID-19. From T cells, B-cell-depleted T cells, or PBMCs came the material, which was cDNA or gDNA.

The CDR3 is 16 residues long. V lost 5 bases to trimming and J lost 4 bases, with 20 bases between them. Germline V gene data show CDR1 as LNHNV and CDR2 as YYDKDF (reference sequence). Assay used: immunoSEQ multiplex PCR; TCRdb lists only in-frame clones, some missing. The table lists roughly 170,000 clones, about 90% of them singletons, with around 21% in the top ten. Source material: peripheral blood. The sequence was obtained from a man between 65 and 85 years old with active or convalescent COVID-19. The chain has TRBV15 and TRBJ1-1; unclear D gene. CDR3 DNA: TGTGCCACCAGCCAGGCTCTCGGGGAGGTCATCACTGAAGCTTTCTTT. It translates to CATSQALGEVITEAFF.